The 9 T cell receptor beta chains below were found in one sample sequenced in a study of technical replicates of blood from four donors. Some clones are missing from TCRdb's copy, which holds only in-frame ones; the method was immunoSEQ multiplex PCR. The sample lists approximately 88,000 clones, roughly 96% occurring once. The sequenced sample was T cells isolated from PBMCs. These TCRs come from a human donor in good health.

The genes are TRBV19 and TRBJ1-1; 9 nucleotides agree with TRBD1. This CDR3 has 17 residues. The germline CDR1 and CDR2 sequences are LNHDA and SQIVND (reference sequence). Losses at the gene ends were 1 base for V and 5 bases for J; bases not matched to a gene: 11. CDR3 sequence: CASSIGALQGAWTEAFF. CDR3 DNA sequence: TGTGCCAGTAGTATAGGTGCTTTACAGGGGGCATGGACTGAAGCTTTCTTT.

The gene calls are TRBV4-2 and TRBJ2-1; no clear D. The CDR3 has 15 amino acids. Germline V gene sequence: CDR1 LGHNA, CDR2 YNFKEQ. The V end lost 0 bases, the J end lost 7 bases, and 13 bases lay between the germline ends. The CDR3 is CASSQDRSEYNEQFF. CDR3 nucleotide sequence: TGTGCCAGCAGCCAAGATCGGTCCGAATATAATGAGCAGTTCTTC.

The CDR3 protein is CSVVRDSSYEQYF. Written as DNA, the CDR3 is TGCAGCGTTGTCCGGGACTCTTCCTACGAGCAGTACTTC. This chain joins TRBV29-1 and TRBJ2-7, with D maybe TRBD2 (6 bases). Germline V gene data show CDR1 as SQVTM and CDR2 as ANQGSEA. The CDR3 runs to 13 residues. The ends were cut back, 4 bases at V and 1 base at J, with 11 bases in the middle.

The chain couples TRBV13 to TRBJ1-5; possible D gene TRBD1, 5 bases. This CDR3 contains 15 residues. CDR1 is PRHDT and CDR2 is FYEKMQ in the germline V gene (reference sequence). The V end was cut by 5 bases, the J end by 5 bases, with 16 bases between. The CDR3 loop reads CASSRRGGVDQPQHF. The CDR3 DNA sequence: TGTGCCAGCAGCCGCCGGGGCGGGGTGGATCAGCCCCAGCATTTT. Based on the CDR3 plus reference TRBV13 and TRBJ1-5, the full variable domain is AAGVIQSPRHLIKEKRETATLKCYPIPRHDTVYWYQQGPGQDPQFLISFYEKMQSDKGSIPDRFSAQQFSDYHSELNMSSLELGDSALYFCASSRRGGVDQPQHFGDGTRLSIL.

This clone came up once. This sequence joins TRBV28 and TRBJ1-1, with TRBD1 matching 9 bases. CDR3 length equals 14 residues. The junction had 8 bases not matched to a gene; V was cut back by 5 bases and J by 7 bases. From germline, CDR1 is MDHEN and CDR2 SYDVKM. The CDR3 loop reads CASSTRQGVVEAFF. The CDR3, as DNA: TGTGCCAGCAGTACCCGACAGGGGGTAGTTGAAGCTTTCTTT. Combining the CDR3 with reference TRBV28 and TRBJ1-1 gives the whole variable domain DVKVTQSSRYLVKRTGEKVFLECVQDMDHENMFWYRQDPGLGLRLIYFSYDVKMKEKGDIPEGYSVSREKKERFSLILESASTNQTSMYLCASSTRQGVVEAFFGQGTRLTVV.

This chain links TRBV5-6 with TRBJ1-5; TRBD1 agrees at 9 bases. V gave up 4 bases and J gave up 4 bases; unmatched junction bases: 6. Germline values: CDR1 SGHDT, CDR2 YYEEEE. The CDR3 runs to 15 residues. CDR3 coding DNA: TGTGCCAGCAGCCAAACGGGACAGGGAAATCAGCCCCAGCATTTT. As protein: CASSQTGQGNQPQHF.

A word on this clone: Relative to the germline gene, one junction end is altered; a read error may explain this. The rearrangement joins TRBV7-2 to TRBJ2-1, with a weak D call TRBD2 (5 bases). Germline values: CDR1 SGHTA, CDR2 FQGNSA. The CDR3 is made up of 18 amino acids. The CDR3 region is CASSLATTVTGGYNEQFF. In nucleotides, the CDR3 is TGTGCCAGCAGCCTAGCAACGACCGTCACCGGCGGCTACAATGAGCAGTTCTTC. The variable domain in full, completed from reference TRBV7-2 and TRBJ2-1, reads GAGVSQSPSNKVTEKGKDVELRCDPISGHTALYWYRQSLGQGLEFLIYFQGNSAPDKSGLPSDRFSAERTGGSVSTLTIQRTQQEDSAVYLCASSLATTVTGGYNEQFFGPGTRLTVL.

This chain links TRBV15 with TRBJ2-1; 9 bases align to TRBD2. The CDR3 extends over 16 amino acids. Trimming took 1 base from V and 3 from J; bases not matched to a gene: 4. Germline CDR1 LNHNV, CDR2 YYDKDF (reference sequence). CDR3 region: CATSRGRAGGYNEQFF. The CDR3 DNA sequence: TGTGCCACCAGCAGAGGAAGAGCGGGAGGCTACAATGAGCAGTTCTTC.

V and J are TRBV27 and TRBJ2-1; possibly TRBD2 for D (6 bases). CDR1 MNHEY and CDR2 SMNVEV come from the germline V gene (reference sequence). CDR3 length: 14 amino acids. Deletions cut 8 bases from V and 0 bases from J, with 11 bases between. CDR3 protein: CASGGASSYNEQFF. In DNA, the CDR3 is TGTGCCAGCGGCGGGGCCAGCTCCTACAATGAGCAGTTCTTC.